What follows are 17 T cell receptor beta chains derived from one specimen sequenced in a study of beta chain features in type 1 diabetes. Expressed TCRB transcripts were sequenced, since all the RNA that had been isolated was reverse transcribed. Data came from immunoSEQ multiplex PCR; TCRdb stores just in-frame clones and leaves some out. The sample includes around 500,000 clones, around 30% of them seen just once. The sample consisted of naive CD4+ T cells from blood. The origin of the receptors is a man between 18 and 29 years old in good health.

This clone came up once. This sequence joins TRBV7-2 and TRBJ2-7; D remains unclear. There are 15 residues in the CDR3. V was trimmed by 3 bases and J by 3 bases, leaving 15 bases between them. Germline lookup yields CDR1 SGHTA and CDR2 FQGNSA. CDR3 in DNA: TGTGCCAGCAGCTTCATGGGTTCCGGCCGCTACGAGCAGTACTTC. It codes for CASSFMGSGRYEQYF.

The chain joins TRBV28 to TRBJ1-1, with TRBD1 as a possible D gene (5 bases). CDR1 and CDR2 from the germline V gene are MDHEN and SYDVKM. This CDR3 is 15 amino acids long. The V end was cut by 4 bases, the J end by 4 bases, with 16 bases between. The CDR3 bases are TGTGCCAGCAGTTCCCCCGGGGGACTGGGCACTGAAGCTTTCTTT. Protein product: CASSSPGGLGTEAFF. Complete variable domain (other parts from reference TRBV28 and TRBJ1-1): DVKVTQSSRYLVKRTGEKVFLECVQDMDHENMFWYRQDPGLGLRLIYFSYDVKMKEKGDIPEGYSVSREKKERFSLILESASTNQTSMYLCASSSPGGLGTEAFFGQGTRLTVV.

The chain combines TRBV7-9 with TRBJ1-4; D perhaps matches TRBD1 (6 bases). In germline, CDR1 is SEHNR, CDR2 FQNEAQ (reference sequence). The CDR3 runs to 13 residues. V was shortened by 11 bases and J by 7 bases, with 17 bases between the two germline ends. CDR3 coding DNA: TGTGCCTCCCAAGGGGGGTTACGTGAAAAACTGTTTTTT. This sequence encodes CASQGGLREKLFF.

The rearrangement links TRBV29-1 to TRBJ2-2; tentative D call: TRBD2 (6 bases). This CDR3 has 16 amino acids. V was shortened by 3 bases and J by 2 bases, with 16 bases between the two germline ends. The germline V gene encodes CDR1 SQVTM and CDR2 ANQGSEA. CDR3 nucleotide sequence: TGCAGCGTTGATGCCAGCACTAGCAGTAACACCGGGGAGCTGTTTTTT. As protein: CSVDASTSSNTGELFF.

As concerns this clone: The identical CDR3 is also encoded by other nucleotide sequences in the sample. The V and J genes are TRBV18 and TRBJ2-1, with 9 positions matching TRBD1. There are 15 residues in the CDR3. The germline V gene has CDR1 KGHSH and CDR2 LQKENI. Trimming removed 0 bases from V and 7 bases from J; junction bases left unmatched: 4. CDR3 sequence reads: CASSPPGTGLNEQFF. The CDR3 coding sequence is TGTGCCAGCTCACCACCCGGGACAGGGCTAAATGAGCAGTTCTTC.

About this clone itself: The sample holds other DNA sequences that translate to the same CDR3. V usage is TRBV18 and J usage is TRBJ2-5; no reliable D call. Trimming left V 0 bases short and J 5 bases short, with 4 bases between. Germline values: CDR1 KGHSH, CDR2 LQKENI. The CDR3 extends over 12 amino acids. CDR3 region: CASSPPGETQYF. The CDR3 nucleotides read TGTGCCAGCTCACCACCGGGGGAGACCCAGTACTTC.

V and J are TRBV6-5 and TRBJ2-7; 9 positions match TRBD1. Germline trimming cut 9 bases from V and 3 bases from J; bases unmatched to any gene: 9. There are 14 residues in the CDR3. In germline, CDR1 is MNHEY, CDR2 SVGAGI. The chain's CDR3 is CASNRGQGSYEQYF. DNA of the CDR3: TGTGCCAGTAATCGAGGACAGGGGAGCTACGAGCAGTACTTC.

The V gene is TRBV10-3, the J gene TRBJ2-5; D is possibly TRBD2 (6 bases). Looked up from germline, CDR1 is ENHRY and CDR2 is SYGVKD. The CDR3 has 15 amino acids. The V end was cut by 2 bases, the J end by 5 bases, with 15 bases between. The CDR3 bases are TGTGCCATCAGTGAGGCGGGGAAAGACCCTGAGACCCAGTACTTC. Residues: CAISEAGKDPETQYF.

This rearrangement joins TRBV30 to TRBJ1-2; the D is unclear. The CDR3 has 13 amino acids. Germline CDR1 reads GTSNPN; CDR2 reads SVGIG (reference sequence). Trimming pared 4 bases from V and 6 bases from J, leaving 15 bases between. This chain's CDR3 is CAWMSNRGHGYTF. For the CDR3, the DNA is TGTGCCTGGATGTCGAACCGCGGGCATGGCTACACCTTC. Full variable domain (rest looked up from reference TRBV30 and TRBJ1-2): SQTIHQWPATLVQPVGSPLSLECTVEGTSNPNLYWYRQAAGRGLQLLFYSVGIGQISSEVPQNLSASRPQDRQFILSSKKLLLSDSGFYLCAWMSNRGHGYTFGSGTRLTVV.

This clone was seen more than once but under ten times. The CDR3 coding sequence is TGTGCCAGCTCACCTCCTAGCGGGGCTCCCGAGACCCAGTACTTC. Residues: CASSPPSGAPETQYF. The chain recombines TRBV18 with TRBJ2-5; 9 nucleotides line up with TRBD2. Germline V gene sequence: CDR1 KGHSH, CDR2 LQKENI. V lost 3 bases, J lost 5 bases, and 7 bases stayed unmatched. The CDR3 extends over 15 amino acids.

This clone occurred a few times. CDR3 loop: CASSQARVLEETQYF. The CDR3 DNA is TGTGCCAGCAGCCAAGCTCGGGTACTAGAAGAGACCCAGTACTTC. This chain joins TRBV14 and TRBJ2-5; perhaps TRBD2 as D (5 bases). The V gene's germline CDR1 is SGHDN and CDR2 FVKESK. The CDR3 is 15 amino acids. Between the trimmed V and J ends, which lost 1 base and 3 bases, there was a span of 12 bases.

This chain links TRBV4-1 with TRBJ2-3; 10 bases fit TRBD2. Germline V CDR1 and CDR2: MGHRA, YSYEKL. CDR3 length: 16 residues. V trimming: 0 bases; J trimming: 5 bases; junction bases outside the gene matches: 5. The CDR3 DNA is TGCGCCAGCAGCCAAGAATCCAGCGGGAGGGGAGATACGCAGTATTTT. Translating it yields CASSQESSGRGDTQYF.

This chain links TRBV27 with TRBJ2-1, with 8 bases fitting TRBD2. The CDR3 spans 15 residues. V lost 5 bases and J lost 8; bases outside the gene matches: 11. Germline V lookup: CDR1 MNHEY, CDR2 SMNVEV (reference sequence). Written as DNA, the CDR3 is TGTGCCAGCAGTACCCGCCAGCGGGAGAGGTATGAGCAGTTCTTC. It yields the protein CASSTRQRERYEQFF.

This chain links TRBV14 with TRBJ2-7; a possible D gene is TRBD1 (5 bases). From germline, CDR1 is SGHDN and CDR2 FVKESK. Trimming shortened V by 4 bases and J by 3 bases, and 10 bases separated the two germline ends. The CDR3 length is 13 residues. For the CDR3, the DNA is TGTGCCAGCAGCCGACAGCTACTCTACGAGCAGTACTTC. It translates to CASSRQLLYEQYF.

A note on this clone: One junction end does not reproduce the germline sequence, and a read error may be involved. The chain is built from TRBV2 and TRBJ2-7, with D possibly being TRBD1 (5 bases). CDR1 is SNHLY and CDR2 is FYNNEI in the germline V gene. This CDR3 comprises 13 residues. The CDR3 region has the DNA TGTGCCAGCGGTGACAGTAACTCCTACGAGCAGTACTTC. Amino acids: CASGDSNSYEQYF. The full variable domain, its missing parts supplied by reference TRBV2 and TRBJ2-7, is EPEVTQTPSHQVTQMGQEVILRCVPISNHLYFYWYRQILGQKVEFLVSFYNNEISEKSEIFDDQFSVERPDGSNFTLKIRSTKLEDSAMYFCASGDSNSYEQYFGPGTRLTVT.

The rearrangement uses TRBV7-9 and TRBJ2-1; tentatively, D is TRBD2 (5 bases). Germline V gives CDR1 SEHNR, CDR2 FQNEAQ (reference sequence). The CDR3 sequence is 12 residues long. The V gene lost 5 bases and the J gene lost 10 bases, with 12 bases spanning the gap. The CDR3 DNA follows: TGTGCCAGCAGCGCCCACGAGGGAGAGCAGTTCTTC. Protein: CASSAHEGEQFF.

The chain employs TRBV9 and TRBJ1-3; no firm D call. Trimming removed 3 bases from V and 0 bases from J, with 19 bases in between. The CDR3 covers 18 residues. Germline CDR1 reads SGDLS; CDR2 reads YYNGEE. CDR3: CASSANPRFSFSGNTIYF. The DNA for the CDR3 is TGTGCCAGCAGCGCGAACCCCAGGTTCTCTTTCTCTGGAAACACCATATATTTT.